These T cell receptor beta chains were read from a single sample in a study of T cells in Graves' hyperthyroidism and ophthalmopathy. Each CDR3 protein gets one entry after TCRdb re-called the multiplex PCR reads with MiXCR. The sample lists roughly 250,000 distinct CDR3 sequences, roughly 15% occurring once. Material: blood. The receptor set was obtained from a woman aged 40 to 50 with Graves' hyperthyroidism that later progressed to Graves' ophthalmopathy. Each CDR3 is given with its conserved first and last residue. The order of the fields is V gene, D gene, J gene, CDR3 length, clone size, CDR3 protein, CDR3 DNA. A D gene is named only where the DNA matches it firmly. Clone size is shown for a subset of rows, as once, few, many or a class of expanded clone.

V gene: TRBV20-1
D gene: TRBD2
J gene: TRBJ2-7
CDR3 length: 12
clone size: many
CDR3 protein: CSAAWLAGRQYF
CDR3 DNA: TGCAGTGCCGCCTGGCTAGCGGGGCGTCAGTACTTC

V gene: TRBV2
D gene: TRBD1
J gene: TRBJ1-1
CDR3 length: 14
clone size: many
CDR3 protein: CASRVTGEMTEAFF
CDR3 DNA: TGTGCCAGCAGAGTGACAGGGGAGATGACTGAAGCTTTCTTT

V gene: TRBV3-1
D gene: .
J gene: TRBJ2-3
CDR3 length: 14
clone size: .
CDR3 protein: CASSQVPWGNTQYF
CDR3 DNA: TGTGCCAGCAGCCAAGTGCCGTGGGGGAATACGCAGTATTTT

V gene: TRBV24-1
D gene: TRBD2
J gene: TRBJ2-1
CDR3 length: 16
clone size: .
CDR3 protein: CATSASPSGIYNEQFF
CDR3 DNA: TGTGCCACCAGTGCATCCCCTAGCGGGATTTACAATGAGCAGTTCTTC

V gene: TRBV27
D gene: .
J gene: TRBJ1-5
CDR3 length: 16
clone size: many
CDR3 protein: CASSTNRLYSNQPQHF
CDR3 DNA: TGTGCCAGCAGTACCAACCGTCTGTATAGCAATCAGCCCCAGCATTTT

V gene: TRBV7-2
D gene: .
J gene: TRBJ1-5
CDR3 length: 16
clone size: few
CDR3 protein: CASSSVPRSSNQPQHF
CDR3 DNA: TGTGCCAGCAGCAGCGTCCCCCGGTCCAGCAATCAGCCCCAGCATTTT

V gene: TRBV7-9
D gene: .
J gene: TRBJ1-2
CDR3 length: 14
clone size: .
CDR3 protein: CASSLQENLYGYTF
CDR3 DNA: TGTGCCAGCAGCTTACAGGAGAACCTTTATGGCTACACCTTC

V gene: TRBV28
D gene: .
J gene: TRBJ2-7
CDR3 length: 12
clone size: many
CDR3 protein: CASSPRFYEQYF
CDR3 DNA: TGTGCCAGCAGTCCCCGGTTCTACGAGCAGTACTTC

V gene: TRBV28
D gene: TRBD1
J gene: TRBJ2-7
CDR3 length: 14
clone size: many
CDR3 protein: CASSLVQGFREQYF
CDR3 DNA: TGTGCCAGCAGTTTGGTACAGGGGTTTCGGGAGCAGTACTTC

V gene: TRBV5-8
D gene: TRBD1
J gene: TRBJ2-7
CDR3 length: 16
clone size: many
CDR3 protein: CASSHGTGITPYEQYF
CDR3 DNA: TGTGCCAGCAGCCACGGGACAGGGATTACCCCCTACGAGCAGTACTTC

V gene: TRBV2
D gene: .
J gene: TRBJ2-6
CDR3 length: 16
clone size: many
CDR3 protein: CASSENHSSGANVLTF
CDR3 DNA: TGTGCCAGCAGCGAAAACCACAGCTCTGGGGCCAACGTCCTGACTTTC

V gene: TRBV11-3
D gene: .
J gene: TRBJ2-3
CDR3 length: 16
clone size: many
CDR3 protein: CASSYGTGHNTDTQYF
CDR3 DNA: TGTGCCAGCAGCTACGGGACGGGACACAACACAGATACGCAGTATTTT

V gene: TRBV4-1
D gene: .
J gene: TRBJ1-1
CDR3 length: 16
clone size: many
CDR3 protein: CASSQDWRTMNTEAFF
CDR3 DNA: TGCGCCAGCAGCCAAGATTGGCGCACGATGAACACTGAAGCTTTCTTT

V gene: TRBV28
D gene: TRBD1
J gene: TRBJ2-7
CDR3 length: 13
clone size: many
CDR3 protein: CASSGDSSYEQYF
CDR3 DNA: TGTGCCAGCAGCGGGGACAGCTCCTACGAGCAGTACTTC

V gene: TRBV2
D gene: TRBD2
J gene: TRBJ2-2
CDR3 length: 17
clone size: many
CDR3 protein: CASSEAQLAAPTGELFF
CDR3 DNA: TGTGCCAGCAGTGAAGCGCAACTAGCGGCCCCTACCGGGGAGCTGTTTTTT

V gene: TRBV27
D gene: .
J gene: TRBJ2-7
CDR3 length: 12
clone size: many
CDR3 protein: CASSPYMGEQYF
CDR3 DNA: TGTGCCAGCAGTCCATACATGGGCGAGCAGTACTTC